The 14 T cell receptor beta chains presented below share a single source sample, sequenced in a study of identical twins. Each CDR3 protein is one row after TCRdb ran MiXCR on the 5' RACE reads. The sample lists roughly 750,000 distinct CDR3 sequences, 20% to 25% occurring once. The same sample was also used in a study of T cells expressing NK-cell markers.

Specimen: PBMCs. Every receptor here comes from a woman aged 18-30 years in good health.

In its sample, this clonotype was seen many times. V and J are TRBV12-3 or TRBV12-4 and TRBJ1-2; no definite D call. The V gene lost 6 bases and the J gene lost 6 bases, with 11 bases spanning the gap. The CDR3 runs to 12 residues. The CDR3 coding sequence is TGTGCCAGCAGCGCCGTCGGGGATGGCTACACCTTC. Protein product: CASSAVGDGYTF.

The chain recombines TRBV20-1 with TRBJ1-5, with 7 positions matching TRBD1. The germline V gene has CDR1 DFQATT and CDR2 SNEGSKA (reference sequence). There are 13 residues in the CDR3. Trimming cost V 6 bases and J 6 bases; bases outside gene matches: 8. The CDR3 DNA sequence: TGCAGTGCGGAGGACAGGTTGGGTCAGCCCCAGCATTTT. Translated, it gives CSAEDRLGQPQHF.

This clonotype was seen more than once but under ten times. The J gene is TRBJ1-2, the V gene TRBV20-1, with TRBD1 matching 8 bases. CDR1 and CDR2 from the germline V gene are DFQATT and SNEGSKA (reference sequence). J was trimmed by 4 bases and V by 5 bases; bases with no gene match: 6. There are 13 residues in the CDR3. Here the CDR3 reads CSAGQGRSYGYTF. The DNA of the CDR3 is TGCAGTGCTGGACAGGGCAGAAGCTATGGCTACACCTTC.

In this sample, this clonotype turned up many times. This chain uses TRBV27 with TRBJ2-2; D not resolved. Between the trimmed V and J ends, which lost 6 bases and 3 bases, there was a span of 8 bases. Per the germline V gene, CDR1 is MNHEY and CDR2 is SMNVEV (reference sequence). The CDR3 spans 13 residues. Here the CDR3 DNA reads TGTGCCAGCAGGGCAGCATACACCGGGGAGCTGTTTTTT. Amino acids: CASRAAYTGELFF.

This clonotype was detected a few times. The chain uses TRBV27 and TRBJ1-6, with D unresolved. V was trimmed by 6 bases and J by 4 bases, leaving 10 bases between them. Germline V gene data show CDR1 as MNHEY and CDR2 as SMNVEV (reference sequence). CDR3 size: 14 residues. CDR3 residues: CASRGLNYNSPLHF. The CDR3 DNA reads TGTGCCAGCAGGGGTCTTAATTATAATTCACCCCTCCACTTT.

This clonotype showed up just a few times. V usage is TRBV4-3 and J usage is TRBJ2-7; D may be TRBD1 (5 bases). The germline V and J ends were trimmed by 4 bases and 2 bases, with 15 bases remaining between them. Germline V gives CDR1 LGHNA, CDR2 YSLEER. The CDR3 is 15 residues long. The CDR3 spells CASSLTTKGPYEQYF. The CDR3 coding sequence is TGCGCCAGCAGCCTGACAACCAAGGGGCCCTACGAGCAGTACTTC.

This chain uses TRBV7-6 with TRBJ2-1; D ambiguous. CDR3 length equals 15 residues. The germline gives CDR1 SGHVS, CDR2 FNYEAQ. Trimming stripped 0 bases from V and 2 bases from J, with 8 bases between. The CDR3 DNA reads as TGTGCCAGCAGCTTAGCTCGCGCAGCCTACAATGAGCAGTTCTTC. As protein: CASSLARAAYNEQFF.

The chain recombines TRBV20-1 with TRBJ2-3; tentatively, D is TRBD2 (6 bases). Germline CDR1 DFQATT, CDR2 SNEGSKA (reference sequence). The length of the CDR3 is 13 residues. Trimming removed 6 bases at V and 6 bases at J, with 16 bases between. For the CDR3, the DNA is TGCAGTGCCCGTGGGGGGAATTACGATACGCAGTATTTT. Translated, it gives CSARGGNYDTQYF.

This clonotype was observed a few times. The genes are TRBV4-3 and TRBJ2-7, with D possibly TRBD1 on 6 matching bases. V lost 1 base and J lost 0, with 10 bases in between. This CDR3 is built from 15 residues. Germline assignment: CDR1 LGHNA and CDR2 YSLEER. The CDR3 DNA is TGCGCCAGCAGCCAAGCAAGGGGGTCCTCCTACGAGCAGTACTTC. It specifies CASSQARGSSYEQYF.

The chain uses TRBV24-1 and TRBJ2-1; D unresolved. Germline V gives CDR1 KGHDR, CDR2 SFDVKD. The CDR3 sequence is 12 residues long. V was pared by 1 base and J by 10 bases, with 7 bases between. In nucleotides, the CDR3 is TGTGCCACCAGTGATTTTAACGGAGAGCAGTTCTTC. Its protein product is CATSDFNGEQFF.

This clonotype was recorded a few times. The gene calls are TRBV20-1 and TRBJ2-1; 14 bases line up with TRBD2. Germline CDR1 is DFQATT and CDR2 is SNEGSKA (reference sequence). The J segment lost 8 bases and the V segment lost 6 bases, leaving 9 bases of the junction unmatched. The CDR3 totals 15 residues. The CDR3 DNA reads as TGCAGTGCCACCCGGGGACTAGCGGGAGCCGATGAGCAGTTCTTC. It is translated as CSATRGLAGADEQFF.

The genes are TRBV9 and TRBJ2-7; 9 nucleotides agree with TRBD2. The CDR3 covers 14 residues. Trimming at V came to 4 bases and at J to 5 bases, leaving 7 bases not matched to a gene. CDR1 and CDR2 (germline): SGDLS, YYNGEE. The CDR3 loop is CASSHSGSLHEQYF. In DNA, the CDR3 is TGTGCCAGCAGCCATAGCGGGAGTCTCCACGAGCAGTACTTC. The full variable domain, completed using reference TRBV9 and TRBJ2-7, is DSGVTQTPKHLITATGQRVTLRCSPRSGDLSVYWYQQSLDQGLQFLIQYYNGEERAKGNILERFSAQQFPDLHSELNLSSLELGDSALYFCASSHSGSLHEQYFGPGTRLTVT.

This chain uses TRBV5-1 with TRBJ2-5; 8 bases map to TRBD2. V was pared by 3 bases and J by 4 bases, with 8 bases of the junction left unmatched. This CDR3 has 15 amino acids. Germline V gives CDR1 SGHRS, CDR2 YFSETQ. The CDR3 nucleotides read TGCGCCAGCAGCTGGGGAGCGGGAGAAGGAGAGACCCAGTACTTC. Translating it yields CASSWGAGEGETQYF.

The CDR3: CSAKLAGGNEQFF. Here the CDR3 DNA reads TGCAGTGCTAAGCTAGCGGGAGGGAATGAGCAGTTCTTC. The genes are TRBV20-1 and TRBJ2-1; 12 bases are a match to TRBD2. The CDR3 runs to 13 residues. The germline V gene has CDR1 DFQATT and CDR2 SNEGSKA (reference sequence). J was trimmed by 7 bases and V by 4 bases; bases with no gene match: 2.